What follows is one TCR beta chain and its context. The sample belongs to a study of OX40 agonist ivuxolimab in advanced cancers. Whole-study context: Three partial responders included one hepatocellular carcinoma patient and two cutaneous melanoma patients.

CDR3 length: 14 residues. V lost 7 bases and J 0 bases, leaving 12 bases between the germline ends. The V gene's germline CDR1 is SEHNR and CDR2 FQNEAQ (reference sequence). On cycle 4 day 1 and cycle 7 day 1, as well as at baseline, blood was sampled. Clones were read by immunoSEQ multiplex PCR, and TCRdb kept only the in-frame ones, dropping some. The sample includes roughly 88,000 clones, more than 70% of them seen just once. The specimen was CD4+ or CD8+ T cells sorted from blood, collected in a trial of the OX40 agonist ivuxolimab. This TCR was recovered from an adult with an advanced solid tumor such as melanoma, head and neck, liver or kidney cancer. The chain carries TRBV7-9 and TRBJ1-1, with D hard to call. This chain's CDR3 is CASTPQAMNTEAFF. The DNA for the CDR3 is TGTGCCAGCACCCCGCAGGCCATGAACACTGAAGCTTTCTTT.